This T cell receptor beta chain was profiled in a study of cytomegalovirus exposure and HLA in healthy donors. PCR was performed using 60 Vbeta and 13 Jbeta primers. Assay: immunoSEQ multiplex PCR; the TCRdb copy retains only in-frame clones and omits some. The sample yields 55,000 to 65,000 clones, approximately 79% seen once. The germline CDR1 and CDR2 sequences are SGHNT and YYREEE (reference sequence). The germline V and J ends were trimmed by 4 bases and 0 bases, with 15 bases remaining between them. CDR3 size: 16 residues. The receptor comes from a woman aged 25 to 39 in good health and CMV-seronegative. Sequencing was carried out using PBMCs. V is TRBV5-4 and J is TRBJ2-3; D possibly corresponds to TRBD2 (5 bases). CDR3 sequence reads: CASSLRTVSSTDTQYF. CDR3 in DNA: TGTGCCAGCAGCCTAAGGACTGTATCTAGCACAGATACGCAGTATTTT.